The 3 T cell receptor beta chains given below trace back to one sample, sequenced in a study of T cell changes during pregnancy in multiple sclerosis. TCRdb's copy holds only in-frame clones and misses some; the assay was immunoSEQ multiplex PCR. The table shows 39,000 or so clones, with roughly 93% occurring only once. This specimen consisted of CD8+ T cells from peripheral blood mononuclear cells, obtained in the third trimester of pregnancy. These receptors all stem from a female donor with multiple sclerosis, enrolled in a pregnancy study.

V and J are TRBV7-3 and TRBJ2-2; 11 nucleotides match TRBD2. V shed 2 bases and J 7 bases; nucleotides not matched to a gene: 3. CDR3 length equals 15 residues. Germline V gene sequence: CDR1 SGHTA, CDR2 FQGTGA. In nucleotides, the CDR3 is TGTGCCAGCAGCTTACGTACTAGCGGGAGCGGGGAGCTGTTTTTT. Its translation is CASSLRTSGSGELFF.

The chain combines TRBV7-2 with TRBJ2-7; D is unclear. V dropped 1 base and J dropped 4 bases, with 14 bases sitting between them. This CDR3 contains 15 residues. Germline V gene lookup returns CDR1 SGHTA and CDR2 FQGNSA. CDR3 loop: CASSLGAAEYYEQYF. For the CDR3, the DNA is TGTGCCAGCAGCTTAGGTGCTGCGGAGTATTACGAGCAGTACTTC.

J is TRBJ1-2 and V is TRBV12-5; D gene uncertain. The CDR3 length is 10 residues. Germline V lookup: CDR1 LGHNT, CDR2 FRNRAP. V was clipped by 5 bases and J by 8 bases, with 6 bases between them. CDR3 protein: CASGVPGYTF. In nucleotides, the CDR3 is TGTGCTAGTGGTGTCCCGGGCTACACCTTC.